These 12 T cell receptor beta chains originate from one sample sequenced in a study of control samples from healthy donors and cancer patients. Method: immunoSEQ multiplex PCR; TCRdb's copy keeps in-frame clones and lacks some. Of roughly 100,000 clones detected, roughly nine tenths appear once; the ten largest clones hold 2% to 2.5%. The sample comprised blood. The receptors were sampled from a woman between 18 and 30 years old in good health.

This rearrangement joins TRBV21-1 to TRBJ2-7; the D call TRBD2 from the table was never checked on the DNA. TRBV21-1 is described as a pseudogene. The length of the CDR3 is 14 residues. The CDR3 here is CASSTYGEFYEQYF. Here the CDR3 DNA reads TGTGCCAGCAGCACCTACGGGGAATTCTACGAGCAGTACTTC.

CDR3 loop: CATSGDQPQHF. The CDR3 DNA sequence: TGTGCCACCAGTGGGGATCAGCCCCAGCATTTT. The chain is built from TRBV24-1 and TRBJ1-5; D gene ambiguous. The CDR3 is 11 residues long. From germline, CDR1 is KGHDR and CDR2 SFDVKD. V dropped 5 bases and J dropped 5 bases, with 3 bases sitting between them.

This chain uses TRBV9 with TRBJ2-1; 10 bases fit TRBD2. The CDR3 is 17 amino acids. The V and J ends lost 0 bases and 6 bases, in that order; junction bases with no gene match: 9. Germline loops: CDR1 SGDLS, CDR2 YYNGEE. The CDR3 nucleotides are TGTGCCAGCAGCGTAGTCGCTAGCGGGAGTATGCTCAATGAGCAGTTCTTC. This encodes CASSVVASGSMLNEQFF.

This clone was counted once. The chain joins TRBV30 to TRBJ1-1; D is undetermined. V was clipped by 6 bases and J by 4 bases, with 12 bases between them. Germline values: CDR1 GTSNPN, CDR2 SVGIG (reference sequence). CDR3 length: 12 residues. CDR3 protein: CACHRLVTEAFF. The CDR3 DNA is TGTGCCTGCCATAGGCTGGTCACTGAAGCTTTCTTT.

The chain joins TRBV9 to TRBJ1-4, with TRBD1 identical over 7 bases. Germline values: CDR1 SGDLS, CDR2 YYNGEE. This CDR3 has 15 residues. Trimming cost V 3 bases and J 8 bases; bases outside gene matches: 10. CDR3 protein: CASSESTGRNEKLFF. DNA for the CDR3: TGTGCCAGCAGCGAATCGACAGGGAGAAACGAAAAACTGTTTTTT.

This clone appeared a single time. The chain joins TRBV27 to TRBJ2-3; TRBD2 aligns across 11 bases. This CDR3 is built from 15 residues. J lost 6 bases, V lost 2 bases, and 4 bases had no gene match. Per germline, CDR1 MNHEY and CDR2 SMNVEV (reference sequence). As DNA, the CDR3 is TGTGCCAGCAGTTTAGGGATAGCGGGAGGGGATACGCAGTATTTT. Protein: CASSLGIAGGDTQYF.

This chain uses TRBV7-9 with TRBJ1-4, with TRBD1 matching 8 bases. This CDR3 comprises 15 residues. CDR1 and CDR2 (germline): SEHNR, FQNEAQ (reference sequence). V lost 3 bases to trimming and J lost 4 bases; unmatched junction nucleotides: 4. CDR3 in amino acids: CASSLRTGINEKLFF. The CDR3 coding sequence is TGTGCCAGCAGCTTGAGGACAGGGATTAATGAAAAACTGTTTTTT.

This sequence joins TRBV4-1 and TRBJ1-2; D is unclear. Germline CDR1 reads MGHRA; CDR2 reads YSYEKL. Deletions cut 0 bases from V and 5 bases from J, with 16 bases between. The CDR3 runs 16 residues. CDR3 region: CASSQEEGHRYYGYTF. The CDR3 DNA follows: TGCGCCAGCAGCCAAGAAGAGGGCCATCGTTATTATGGCTACACCTTC.

The chain employs TRBV20-1 and TRBJ1-2; no reliable D call. This CDR3 contains 11 residues. V was shortened by 1 base and J by 6 bases, with 6 bases between the two germline ends. The V gene's germline CDR1 is DFQATT and CDR2 SNEGSKA (reference sequence). The CDR3 sequence is CSARGGDGYTF. The CDR3 region has the DNA TGCAGTGCTAGAGGCGGGGATGGCTACACCTTC.

This chain uses TRBV28 with TRBJ1-1; weak D call: TRBD1 (5 bases). The germline V and J ends were trimmed by 7 bases and 10 bases, with 28 bases remaining between them. This CDR3 has 16 amino acids. The germline V gene has CDR1 MDHEN and CDR2 SYDVKM. The CDR3 reads CASTLKPGTGWKGAFF. CDR3 DNA sequence: TGTGCCAGCACTTTGAAACCAGGGACGGGCTGGAAAGGAGCTTTCTTT.

This clone was observed a single time. This chain connects TRBV6-4 to TRBJ2-3; D is tentatively TRBD1 or TRBD2 (8 bases each). This CDR3 contains 19 residues. The ends were cut back, 4 bases at V and 2 bases at J, with 25 bases in the middle. Germline loops: CDR1 MRHNA, CDR2 SNTAGT. CDR3 residues: CASSGDRCPSAGATDTQYF. In nucleotides, the CDR3 is TGTGCCAGCAGTGGGGACAGGTGCCCCTCAGCGGGAGCCACAGATACGCAGTATTTT.

The chain carries TRBV25-1 and TRBJ2-5, with TRBD1 identical over 8 bases. V was clipped by 5 bases and J by 5 bases; unmatched bases: 7. From germline, CDR1 is MGHDK and CDR2 SYGVNS. This CDR3 contains 14 residues. The DNA of the CDR3 is TGTGCCAGCAGTTTGACAGGGGACTCGGAGACCCAGTACTTC. It translates to CASSLTGDSETQYF.